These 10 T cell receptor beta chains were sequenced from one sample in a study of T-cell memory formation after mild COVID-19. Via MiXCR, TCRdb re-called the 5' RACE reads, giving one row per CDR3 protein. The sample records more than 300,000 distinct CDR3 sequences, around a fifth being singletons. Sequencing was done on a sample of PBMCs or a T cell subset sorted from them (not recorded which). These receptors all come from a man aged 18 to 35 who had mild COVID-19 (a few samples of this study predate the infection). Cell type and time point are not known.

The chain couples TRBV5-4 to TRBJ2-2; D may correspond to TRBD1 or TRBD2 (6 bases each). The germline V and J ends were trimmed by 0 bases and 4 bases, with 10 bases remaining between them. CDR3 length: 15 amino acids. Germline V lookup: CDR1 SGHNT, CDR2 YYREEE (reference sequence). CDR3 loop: CASSLVGGTTGELFF. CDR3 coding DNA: TGTGCCAGCAGCTTGGTGGGGGGCACCACCGGGGAGCTGTTTTTT.

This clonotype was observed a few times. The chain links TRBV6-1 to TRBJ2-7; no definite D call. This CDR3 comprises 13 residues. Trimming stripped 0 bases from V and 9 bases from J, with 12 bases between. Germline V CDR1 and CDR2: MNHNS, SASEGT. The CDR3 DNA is TGTGCCAGCAGTGAAGCTATCAGCCGATGGCAGTACTTC. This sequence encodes CASSEAISRWQYF.

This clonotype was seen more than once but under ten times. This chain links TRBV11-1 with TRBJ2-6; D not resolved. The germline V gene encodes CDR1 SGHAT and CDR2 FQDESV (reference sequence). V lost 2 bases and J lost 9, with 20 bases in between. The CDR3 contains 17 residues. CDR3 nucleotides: TGTGCCAGCAGCTTAAGCCCGCGGACCCGAGGTGTCAACGTCCTGACTTTC. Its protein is CASSLSPRTRGVNVLTF.

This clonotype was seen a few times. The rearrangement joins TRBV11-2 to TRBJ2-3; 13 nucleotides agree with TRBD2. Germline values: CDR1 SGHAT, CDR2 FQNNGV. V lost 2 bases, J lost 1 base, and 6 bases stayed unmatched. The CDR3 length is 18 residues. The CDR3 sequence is CASSLPPGLAGGTDTQYF. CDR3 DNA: TGTGCCAGCAGCTTACCTCCCGGACTAGCGGGGGGCACAGATACGCAGTATTTT. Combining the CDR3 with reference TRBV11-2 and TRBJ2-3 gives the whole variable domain EAGVAQSPRYKIIEKRQSVAFWCNPISGHATLYWYQQILGQGPKLLIQFQNNGVVDDSQLPKDRFSAERLKGVDSTLKIQPAKLEDSAVYLCASSLPPGLAGGTDTQYFGPGTRLTVL.

The CDR3 bases are TGTGCCAGCAGCCGTAAGGATAGCACTGAAGCTTTCTTT. Its protein product is CASSRKDSTEAFF. The chain couples TRBV7-9 to TRBJ1-1; D remains ambiguous. The CDR3 has 13 amino acids. Trimming pared 5 bases from V and 4 bases from J, leaving 11 bases between. Looked up from germline, CDR1 is SEHNR and CDR2 is FQNEAQ (reference sequence).

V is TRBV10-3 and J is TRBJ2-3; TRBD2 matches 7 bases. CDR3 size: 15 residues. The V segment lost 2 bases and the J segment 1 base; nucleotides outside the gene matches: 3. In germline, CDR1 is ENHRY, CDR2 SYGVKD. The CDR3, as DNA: TGTGCCATCAGTGAGCGGGGGGAGGGCACAGATACGCAGTATTTT. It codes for CAISERGEGTDTQYF.

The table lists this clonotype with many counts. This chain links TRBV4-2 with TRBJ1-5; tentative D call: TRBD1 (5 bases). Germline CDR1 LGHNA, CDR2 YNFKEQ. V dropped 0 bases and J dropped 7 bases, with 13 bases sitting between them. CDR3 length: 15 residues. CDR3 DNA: TGTGCCAGCAGCCAAGATGGGGCGGCAAGGCAGCCCCAGCATTTT. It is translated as CASSQDGAARQPQHF.

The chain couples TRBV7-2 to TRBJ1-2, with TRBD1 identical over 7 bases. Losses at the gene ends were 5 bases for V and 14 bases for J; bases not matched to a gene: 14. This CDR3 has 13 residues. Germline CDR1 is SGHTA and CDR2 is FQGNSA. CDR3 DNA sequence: TGTGCCAGCAGCCCTTCGACAGGGTCGGGCGTAACCTTC. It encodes CASSPSTGSGVTF. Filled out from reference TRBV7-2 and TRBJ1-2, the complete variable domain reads GAGVSQSPSNKVTEKGKDVELRCDPISGHTALYWYRQSLGQGLEFLIYFQGNSAPDKSGLPSDRFSAERTGGSVSTLTIQRTQQEDSAVYLCASSPSTGSGVTFGSGTRLTVV.

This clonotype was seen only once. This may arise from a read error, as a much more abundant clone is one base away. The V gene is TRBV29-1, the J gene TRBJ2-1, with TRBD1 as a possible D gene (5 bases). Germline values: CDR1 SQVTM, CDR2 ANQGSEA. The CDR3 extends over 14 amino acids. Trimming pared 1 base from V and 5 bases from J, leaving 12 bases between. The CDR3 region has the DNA TGCAGCGTTGAAGCTAGACAGAACAACAATGAGCAGTTCTTC. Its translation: CSVEARQNNNEQFF.

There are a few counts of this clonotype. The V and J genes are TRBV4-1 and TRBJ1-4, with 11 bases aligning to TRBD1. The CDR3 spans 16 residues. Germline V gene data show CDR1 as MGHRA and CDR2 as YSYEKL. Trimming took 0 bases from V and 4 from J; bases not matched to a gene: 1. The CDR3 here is CASSQEGTGGNEKLFF. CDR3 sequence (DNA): TGCGCCAGCAGCCAAGAGGGGACAGGGGGTAATGAAAAACTGTTTTTT.